These 19 T cell receptor beta chains originate from one sample sequenced in a study of T cells in Graves' hyperthyroidism and ophthalmopathy. Researchers took RNA transcripts and amplified the TCR beta CDR3 regions from them. TCR CDR3 underwent first-round RT-PCR with the HTBI primer set. TCRdb used MiXCR to reprocess the multiplex PCR reads, holding one entry per CDR3 protein. The sample holds approximately 710,000 distinct CDR3 sequences; around 16% are singletons and the top ten take about a sixth. The sample consisted of blood. These receptor sequences come from a man aged 45 to 65 with Graves' hyperthyroidism.

This chain uses TRBV30 with TRBJ1-5, with D hard to call. The V end lost 3 bases, the J end lost 1 base, and 7 bases lay between the germline ends. The CDR3 sequence is 13 residues long. Per the germline V gene, CDR1 is GTSNPN and CDR2 is SVGIG (reference sequence). The CDR3 here is CAWRPGSNQPQHF. CDR3 bases: TGTGCCTGGAGGCCCGGGAGCAATCAGCCCCAGCATTTT.

V gene TRBV5-1 combines with J gene TRBJ2-1; D remains unclear. In germline, CDR1 is SGHRS, CDR2 YFSETQ. CDR3 length: 14 amino acids. Trimming removed 1 base at V and 8 bases at J, with 13 bases between. The CDR3 loop reads CASSLWVQLDEQFF. In DNA, the CDR3 is TGCGCCAGCAGCTTGTGGGTCCAGTTGGATGAGCAGTTCTTC. Full variable domain (outside the CDR3, taken from reference TRBV5-1 and TRBJ2-1): KAGVTQTPRYLIKTRGQQVTLSCSPISGHRSVSWYQQTPGQGLQFLFEYFSETQRNKGNFPGRFSGRQFSNSRSEMNVSTLELGDSALYLCASSLWVQLDEQFFGPGTRLTVL.

The chain is built from TRBV28 and TRBJ2-7; no clear D. V shed 6 bases and J shed 0 bases, with 6 bases lying between them. CDR1 and CDR2 (germline): MDHEN, SYDVKM. This CDR3 region has 12 residues. The CDR3 DNA follows: TGTGCCAGCAGGCTTAGCTCCTACGAGCAGTACTTC. It codes for CASRLSSYEQYF.

This rearrangement joins TRBV5-1 to TRBJ2-1; a weak D match, TRBD2 (6 bases). Germline V gene lookup returns CDR1 SGHRS and CDR2 YFSETQ. Trimming cost V 3 bases and J 7 bases, with 8 bases left between them. The length of the CDR3 is 12 residues. The CDR3 protein is CASSSAGNEQFF. Written as DNA, the CDR3 is TGCGCCAGCAGCTCGGCGGGGAATGAGCAGTTCTTC.

This clonotype was observed at least ten times. This sequence joins TRBV19 and TRBJ2-2, with TRBD1 identical over 9 bases. Germline-derived CDR1 and CDR2 are LNHDA and SQIVND (reference sequence). The CDR3 length is 15 residues. Trimming took 5 bases from V and 4 from J; bases not matched to a gene: 5. CDR3: CASSPRTGATGELFF. The CDR3 DNA reads TGTGCCAGTAGTCCGCGGACAGGGGCCACCGGGGAGCTGTTTTTT.

V gene TRBV14 combines with J gene TRBJ1-2; D is possibly TRBD1 (6 bases). The CDR3 runs to 13 residues. Between the trimmed V and J ends, which lost 3 bases and 9 bases, there was a span of 14 bases. Germline V gives CDR1 SGHDN, CDR2 FVKESK. CDR3 nucleotides: TGTGCCAGCAGCCAGGCAGGGGCTATAAGCTACACCTTC. It yields the protein CASSQAGAISYTF.

At least ten counts were recorded for this clonotype. The chain carries TRBV11-2 and TRBJ2-1; D is unresolved. This CDR3 comprises 14 residues. V was trimmed by 4 bases and J by 7 bases, leaving 14 bases between them. CDR1 and CDR2 from the germline V gene are SGHAT and FQNNGV. Here the CDR3 reads CASSYARNRNEQFF. CDR3 nucleotides: TGTGCCAGCAGCTACGCCAGGAATCGAAATGAGCAGTTCTTC.

This clonotype has ten or more counts. The rearrangement joins TRBV20-1 to TRBJ1-2; 7 nucleotides match TRBD1. Germline V gene sequence: CDR1 DFQATT, CDR2 SNEGSKA (reference sequence). V lost 6 bases to trimming and J lost 0 bases; unmatched junction nucleotides: 7. The CDR3 has 14 amino acids. This CDR3 reads CSARRDRSNYGYTF. The CDR3 coding sequence is TGCAGTGCCCGCCGGGACAGATCTAACTATGGCTACACCTTC.

V gene TRBV12-5 combines with J gene TRBJ2-5; 10 nucleotides line up with TRBD2. Trimming took 0 bases from V and 5 from J; bases not matched to a gene: 21. The CDR3 loop spans 21 amino acids. CDR1 and CDR2 (germline): LGHNT, FRNRAP. Here the CDR3 reads CASGLVRSSSLAGACGETQYF. As DNA, the CDR3 is TGTGCTAGTGGTTTGGTACGATCGTCCTCCCTAGCGGGAGCTTGTGGTGAGACCCAGTACTTC. The full variable domain, completed using reference TRBV12-5 and TRBJ2-5, is DARVTQTPRHKVTEMGQEVTMRCQPILGHNTVFWYRQTMMQGLELLAYFRNRAPLDDSGMPKDRFSAEMPDATLATLKIQPSEPRDSAVYFCASGLVRSSSLAGACGETQYFGPGTRLLVL.

This clonotype appeared many times. The V and J genes are TRBV28 and TRBJ1-1; TRBD1 agrees at 7 bases. This CDR3 spans 15 amino acids. With 2 bases clipped from V and 5 bases from J, the junction kept 8 bases outside the gene matches. Germline values: CDR1 MDHEN, CDR2 SYDVKM. The CDR3 DNA reads TGTGCCAGCAGTTTACCGACAGGGTCCACGACTGAAGCTTTCTTT. Amino acid sequence: CASSLPTGSTTEAFF.

The table lists this clonotype with a few counts. The V gene is TRBV6-1, the J gene TRBJ1-4; the match to TRBD1 covers 8 bases. CDR3 length: 13 amino acids. Germline V gene sequence: CDR1 MNHNS, CDR2 SASEGT. The V segment lost 10 bases and the J segment 6 bases; nucleotides outside the gene matches: 7. Here the CDR3 DNA reads TGTGCCACCTCAGGGGGCAGGGATGAAAAACTGTTTTTT. Its protein is CATSGGRDEKLFF.

Only a few counts were recorded for this clonotype. The rearrangement links TRBV5-8 to TRBJ1-6; 8 nucleotides line up with TRBD1. Trimming took 2 bases from V and 11 from J; bases not matched to a gene: 3. The CDR3 consists of 13 residues. Per germline, CDR1 SGHTS and CDR2 YDEGEE. The CDR3 coding sequence is TGTGCCAGCAGCTTCCAGGGGGCTACACCCCTCCACTTT. Protein: CASSFQGATPLHF.

The chain couples TRBV11-3 to TRBJ2-2; D gene uncertain. This CDR3 comprises 12 residues. The V end was cut by 6 bases, the J end by 7 bases, with 9 bases between. Germline values: CDR1 SGHNT, CDR2 YENEEA. The CDR3 bases are TGTGCCAGCAGTCTAACCGGCGGGGAGCTGTTTTTT. Residues: CASSLTGGELFF.

This clonotype was seen a few times. The chain carries TRBV6-2 or TRBV6-3 and TRBJ2-7; 14 positions agree with TRBD2. V shed 8 bases, J shed 3 bases, and the junction held 9 bases outside the gene matches. Germline CDR1 and CDR2: MNHEY and SVGEGT. CDR3 length: 16 residues. The CDR3 loop is CASRSRTSGRIYEQYF. Here the CDR3 DNA reads TGTGCCAGCCGTTCTAGGACTAGCGGGAGGATCTACGAGCAGTACTTC.

The chain recombines TRBV2 with TRBJ1-1, with D possibly TRBD1 on 5 matching bases. The germline V gene has CDR1 SNHLY and CDR2 FYNNEI. V shed 6 bases and J shed 11 bases, with 16 bases lying between them. CDR3 length: 12 amino acids. CDR3 loop: CASSDRQTEAFF. The CDR3 nucleotides are TGTGCCAGCAGCGACAGACAGACAGAGGCTTTCTTT.

The chain employs TRBV20-1 and TRBJ2-3; D possibly matches TRBD1 or TRBD2 (6 bases each). This CDR3 has 14 amino acids. CDR1 is DFQATT, CDR2 SNEGSKA, per germline (reference sequence). With 6 bases removed from V and 1 base from J, the gap between germline ends came to 14 bases. The CDR3 spells CSADRGVRTDTQYF. The CDR3 region has the DNA TGCAGTGCCGATAGGGGGGTTCGCACAGATACGCAGTATTTT.

The CDR3 reads CASSPPTGTEGLIFYEQYF. The CDR3 DNA reads TGTGCCAGCAGCCCACCCACCGGGACAGAGGGACTAATTTTCTACGAGCAGTACTTC. V is TRBV7-3 and J is TRBJ2-7; either TRBD1 or TRBD2 may supply D (7 bases each). The germline V gene has CDR1 SGHTA and CDR2 FQGTGA. The germline V and J ends were trimmed by 5 bases and 3 bases, with 29 bases remaining between them. This CDR3 contains 19 residues.

This clonotype has ten or more counts. This sequence joins TRBV6-2 or TRBV6-3 and TRBJ1-1; TRBD1 is a possible D gene (5 bases). Germline CDR1 and CDR2: MNHEY and SVGEGT. The V end was cut by 2 bases, the J end by 2 bases, with 15 bases between. The CDR3 runs 16 residues. For the CDR3, the DNA is TGTGCCAGCAGTTACGAGAGACAGAAATCAAACACTGAAGCTTTCTTT. Amino acids: CASSYERQKSNTEAFF.

The V and J genes are TRBV7-9 and TRBJ2-5; 8 positions match TRBD1. Per the germline V gene, CDR1 is SEHNR and CDR2 is FQNEAQ (reference sequence). The CDR3 is 14 residues long. Trimming removed 4 bases from V and 3 bases from J; junction bases left unmatched: 4. The CDR3 loop is CASSYLGQEETQYF. CDR3 coding DNA: TGTGCCAGCAGCTATCTGGGACAGGAAGAGACCCAGTACTTC.